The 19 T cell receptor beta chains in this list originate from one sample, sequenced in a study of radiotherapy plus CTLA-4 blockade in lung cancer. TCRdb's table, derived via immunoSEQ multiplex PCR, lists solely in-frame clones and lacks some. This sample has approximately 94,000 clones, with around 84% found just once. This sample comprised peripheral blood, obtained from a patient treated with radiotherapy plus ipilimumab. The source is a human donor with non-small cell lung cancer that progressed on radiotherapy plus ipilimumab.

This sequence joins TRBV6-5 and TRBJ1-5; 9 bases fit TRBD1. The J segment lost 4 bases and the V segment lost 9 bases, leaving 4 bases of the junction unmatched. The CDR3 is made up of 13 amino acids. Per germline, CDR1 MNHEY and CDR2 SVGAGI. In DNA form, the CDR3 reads TGTGCCAGTGGGACAGGGCGAAATCAGCCCCAGCATTTT. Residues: CASGTGRNQPQHF.

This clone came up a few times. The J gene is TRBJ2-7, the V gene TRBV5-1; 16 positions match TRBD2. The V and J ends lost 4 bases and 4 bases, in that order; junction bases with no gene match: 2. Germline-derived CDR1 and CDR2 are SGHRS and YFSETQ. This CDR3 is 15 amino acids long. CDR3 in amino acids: CASSQGLAGGYEQYF. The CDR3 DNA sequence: TGCGCCAGCAGCCAGGGACTAGCGGGAGGGTACGAGCAGTACTTC.

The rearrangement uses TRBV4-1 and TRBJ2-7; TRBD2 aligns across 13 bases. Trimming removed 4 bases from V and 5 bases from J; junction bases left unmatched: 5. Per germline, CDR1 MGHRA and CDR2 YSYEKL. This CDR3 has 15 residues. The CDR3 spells CASSPLTSGRNEQYF. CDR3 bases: TGCGCCAGCAGCCCCCTGACTAGCGGGAGGAACGAGCAGTACTTC.

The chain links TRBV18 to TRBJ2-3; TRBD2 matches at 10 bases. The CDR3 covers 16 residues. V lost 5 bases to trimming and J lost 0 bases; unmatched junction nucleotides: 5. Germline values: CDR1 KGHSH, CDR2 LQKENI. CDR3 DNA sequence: TGTGCCAGCTCAGCGATAGCGGGGGGAAGCACAGATACGCAGTATTTT. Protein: CASSAIAGGSTDTQYF.

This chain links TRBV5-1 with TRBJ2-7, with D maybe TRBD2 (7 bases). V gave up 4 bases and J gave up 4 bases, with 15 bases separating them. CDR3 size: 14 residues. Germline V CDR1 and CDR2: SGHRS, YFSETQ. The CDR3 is CASSPREGVYEQYF. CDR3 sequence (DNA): TGCGCCAGCAGCCCTAGGGAGGGGGTATACGAGCAGTACTTC.

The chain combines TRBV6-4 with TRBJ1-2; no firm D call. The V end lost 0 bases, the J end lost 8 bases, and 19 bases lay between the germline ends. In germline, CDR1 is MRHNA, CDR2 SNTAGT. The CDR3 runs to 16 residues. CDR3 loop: CASSDSGKAEVAGYTF. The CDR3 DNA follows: TGTGCCAGCAGTGACTCAGGCAAAGCGGAGGTGGCCGGCTACACCTTC.

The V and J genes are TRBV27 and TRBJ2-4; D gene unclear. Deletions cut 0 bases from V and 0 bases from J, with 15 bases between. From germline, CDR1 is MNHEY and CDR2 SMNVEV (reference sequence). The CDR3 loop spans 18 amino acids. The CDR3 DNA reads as TGTGCCAGCAGTTTATCACAGTTTTCGCCCCTAGCCAAAAACATTCAGTACTTC. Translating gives CASSLSQFSPLAKNIQYF.

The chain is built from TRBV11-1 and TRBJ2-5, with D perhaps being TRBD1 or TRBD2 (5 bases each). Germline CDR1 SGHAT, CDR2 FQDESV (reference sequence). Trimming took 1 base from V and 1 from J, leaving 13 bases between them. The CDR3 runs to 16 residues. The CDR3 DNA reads TGTGCCAGCAGCTTAGTTGGGGGACGATCCCAAGAGACCCAGTACTTC. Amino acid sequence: CASSLVGGRSQETQYF.

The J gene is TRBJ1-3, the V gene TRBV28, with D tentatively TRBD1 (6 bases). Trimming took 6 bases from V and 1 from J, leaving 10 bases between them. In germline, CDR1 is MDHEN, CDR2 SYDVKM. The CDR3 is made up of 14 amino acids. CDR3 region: CASRGTGSGNTIYF. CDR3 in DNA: TGTGCCAGCAGGGGAACAGGGTCTGGAAACACCATATATTTT.

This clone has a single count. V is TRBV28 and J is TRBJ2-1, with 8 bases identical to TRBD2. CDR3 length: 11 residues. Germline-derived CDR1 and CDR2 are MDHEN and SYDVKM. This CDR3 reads CGNGGDNEQFF. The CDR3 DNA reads TGTGGGAACGGGGGGGACAATGAGCAGTTCTTC.

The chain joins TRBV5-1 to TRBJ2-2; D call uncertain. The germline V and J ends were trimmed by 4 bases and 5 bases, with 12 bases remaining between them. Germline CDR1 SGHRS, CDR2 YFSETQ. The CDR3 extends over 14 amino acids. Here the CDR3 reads CASSPYGRTGELFF. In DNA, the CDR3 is TGCGCCAGCAGCCCCTACGGAAGGACCGGGGAGCTGTTTTTT.

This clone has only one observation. The CDR3 loop reads CASSTGTSGHTSQETQYF. The CDR3 bases are TGTGCCAGCAGCACAGGGACTAGCGGGCATACCTCCCAAGAGACCCAGTACTTC. The V and J genes are TRBV9 and TRBJ2-5; 12 bases are shared with TRBD2. Trimming took 4 bases from V and 1 from J; bases not matched to a gene: 11. This CDR3 has 18 amino acids. Germline V gene sequence: CDR1 SGDLS, CDR2 YYNGEE.

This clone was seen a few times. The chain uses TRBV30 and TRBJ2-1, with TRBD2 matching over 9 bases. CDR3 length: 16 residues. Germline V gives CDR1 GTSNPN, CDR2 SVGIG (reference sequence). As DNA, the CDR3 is TGTTGCGGGAGGGTCGGATCCTCGAGCTCCTACAATGAGCAGTTCTTC. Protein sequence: CCGRVGSSSSYNEQFF. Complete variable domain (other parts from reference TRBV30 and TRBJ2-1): SQTIHQWPATLVQPVGSPLSLECTVEGTSNPNLYWYRQAAGRGLQLLFYSVGIGQISSEVPQNLSASRPQDRQFILSSKKLLLSDSGFYLCCGRVGSSSSYNEQFFGPGTRLTVL.

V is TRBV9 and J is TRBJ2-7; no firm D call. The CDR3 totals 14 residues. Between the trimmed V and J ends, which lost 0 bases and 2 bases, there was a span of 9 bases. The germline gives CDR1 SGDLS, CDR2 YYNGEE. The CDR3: CASSVDLGPYEQYF. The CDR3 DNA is TGTGCCAGCAGCGTAGATCTGGGTCCCTACGAGCAGTACTTC.

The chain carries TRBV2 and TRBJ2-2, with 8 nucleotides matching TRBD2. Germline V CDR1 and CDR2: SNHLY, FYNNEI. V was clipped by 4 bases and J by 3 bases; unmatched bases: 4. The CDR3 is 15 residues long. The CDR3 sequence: CASSATSGYTGELFF. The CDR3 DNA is TGTGCCAGCAGTGCAACTAGCGGATACACCGGGGAGCTGTTTTTT. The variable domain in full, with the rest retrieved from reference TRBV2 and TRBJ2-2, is EPEVTQTPSHQVTQMGQEVILRCVPISNHLYFYWYRQILGQKVEFLVSFYNNEISEKSEIFDDQFSVERPDGSNFTLKIRSTKLEDSAMYFCASSATSGYTGELFFGEGSRLTVL.

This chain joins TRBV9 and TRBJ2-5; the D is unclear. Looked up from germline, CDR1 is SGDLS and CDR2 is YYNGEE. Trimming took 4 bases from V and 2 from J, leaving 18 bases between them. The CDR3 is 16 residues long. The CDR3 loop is CASSPKIEREQETQYF. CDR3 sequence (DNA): TGTGCCAGCAGCCCAAAAATCGAGCGAGAACAAGAGACCCAGTACTTC.

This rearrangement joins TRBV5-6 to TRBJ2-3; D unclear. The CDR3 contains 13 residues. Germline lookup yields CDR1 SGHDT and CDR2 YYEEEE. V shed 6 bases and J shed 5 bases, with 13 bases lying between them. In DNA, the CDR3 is TGTGCCAGCAACTCTGGGCGGAGAGATACGCAGTATTTT. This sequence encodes CASNSGRRDTQYF.

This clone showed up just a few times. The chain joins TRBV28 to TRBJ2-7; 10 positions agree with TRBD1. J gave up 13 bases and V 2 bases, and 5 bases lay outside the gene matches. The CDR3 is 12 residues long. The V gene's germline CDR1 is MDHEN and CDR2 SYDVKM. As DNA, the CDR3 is TGTGCCAGCAGTTTAACTGACAGGGGGCCATACTTC. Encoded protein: CASSLTDRGPYF.

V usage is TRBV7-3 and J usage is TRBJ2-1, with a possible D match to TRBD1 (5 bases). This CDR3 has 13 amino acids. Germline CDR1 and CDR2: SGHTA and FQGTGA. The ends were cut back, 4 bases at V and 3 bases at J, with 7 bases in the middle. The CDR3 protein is CASSSDSYNEQFF. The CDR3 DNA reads TGTGCCAGCAGCTCAGACAGCTACAATGAGCAGTTCTTC.